Listed here is a single T cell receptor beta chain. Its antigen is undetermined. A much larger clone sits a single nucleotide away, making a read error possible. Each donor was a healthy Caucasian. MiXCR, applied by TCRdb to the 5' RACE reads, yields one record per CDR3 protein. The sample has 1.5 million or so distinct CDR3 sequences; under 35% are singletons. These data are taken from a study of identical twins. The germline CDR1 and CDR2 sequences are MDHEN and SYDVKM. The CDR3 has 13 amino acids. Study-level points and caveats: For cord blood, abundant beta clonotypes had fewer insertions, unlike memory repertoires, which showed none.

The clonotype was recovered from a newborn girl in good health. Input material: cord blood. This sequence joins TRBV28 and TRBJ2-7; 9 bases are a match to TRBD1. The DNA for the CDR3 is TGTGCCAGCAGTTTCGACAGGGGGAACGAGCTGTACTTC. Translated, it gives CASSFDRGNELYF.